This T cell receptor beta chain was found in a study of cytomegalovirus exposure and HLA in healthy donors. CDR1 and CDR2 from the germline V gene are SNHLY and FYNNEI. The CDR3 extends over 13 amino acids. The V end was cut by 8 bases, the J end by 4 bases, with 12 bases between. This clone was detected only a few times. Use of 60 Vbeta and 13 Jbeta primers characterized the PCR. Generated by immunoSEQ multiplex PCR, the TCRdb table keeps only in-frame clones and is missing some. Among about 83,000 clones listed, roughly 76% were seen once. The origin of this receptor is a woman in her 30s in good health and CMV-seronegative. The chain employs TRBV2 and TRBJ1-5, with no clear D. The sample was PBMCs. The CDR3 sequence: CASRGSVNQPQHF. The CDR3 DNA follows: TGTGCCAGCCGGGGTTCGGTAAATCAGCCCCAGCATTTT.